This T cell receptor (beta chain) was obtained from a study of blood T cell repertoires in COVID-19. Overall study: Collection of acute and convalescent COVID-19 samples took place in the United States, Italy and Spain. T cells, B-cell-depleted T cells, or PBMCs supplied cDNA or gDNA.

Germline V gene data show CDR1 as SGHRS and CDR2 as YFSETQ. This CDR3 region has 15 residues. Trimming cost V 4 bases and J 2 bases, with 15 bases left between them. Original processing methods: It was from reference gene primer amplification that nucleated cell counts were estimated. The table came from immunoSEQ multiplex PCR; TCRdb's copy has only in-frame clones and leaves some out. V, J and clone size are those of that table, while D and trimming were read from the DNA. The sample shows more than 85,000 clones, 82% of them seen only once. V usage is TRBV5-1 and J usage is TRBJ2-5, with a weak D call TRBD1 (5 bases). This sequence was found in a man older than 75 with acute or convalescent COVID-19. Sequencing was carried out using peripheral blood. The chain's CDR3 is CASSPAWTLQETQYF. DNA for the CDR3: TGCGCCAGCAGCCCGGCTTGGACATTACAAGAGACCCAGTACTTC.